These T cell receptor beta chains were read from a single sample in a study of preoperative IRX-2 immunotherapy in early breast cancer. This table comes from immunoSEQ multiplex PCR, and its TCRdb copy is limited to in-frame clones, with some not included. The sample consists of some 35,000 clones, roughly four fifths of them appearing once. The sequencing used lymph node tissue, collected after IRX-2 immunotherapy. The receptor set was obtained from a human donor with breast cancer. CDR3s include the opening cysteine and the closing phenylalanine or tryptophan. Each record gives: clone size, D gene, J gene, V gene, CDR3 DNA, CDR3 protein. A D gene is named only where the DNA matches it firmly. Some rows mark clone size as missing; the rest say once, few, many or name a class of expanded clone.

.,TRBD1,TRBJ2-1,TRBV11-3,TGTGCCAGCAGCTTAAGGACAGGGGAAAACAATGAGCAGTTCTTC,CASSLRTGENNEQFF
.,TRBD1,TRBJ2-1,TRBV6-8,TGTGCCAGCAGCCTCTTAAGGACAGGAAAATCCTACAATGAGCAGTTCTTC,CASSLLRTGKSYNEQFF
.,.,TRBJ1-5,TRBV6-1,TGTGCCATCAGTGAAGACAGATACAATCAGCCCCAGCATTTT,CAISEDRYNQPQHF
.,.,TRBJ2-7,TRBV7-6,TGTGCCAGCAGCCGTTCAGACAGACCCTACGAGCAGTACTTC,CASSRSDRPYEQYF
.,TRBD1,TRBJ1-1,TRBV11-3,TGTGCCAGCAGCCCGGGACAGGCCCCGCGGGGCACTGAAGCTTTCTTT,CASSPGQAPRGTEAFF
few,.,TRBJ1-2,TRBV19,TGTGCCAGCTGGGGCGGGGGTTTGAACTATGGCTACACCTTC,CASWGGGLNYGYTF
.,TRBD1,TRBJ2-1,TRBV10-1,TGCGCCAGCAGTGCACCAGGGGGCTACAATGAGCAGTTCTTC,CASSAPGGYNEQFF
.,TRBD2,TRBJ2-5,TRBV6-8,TGTGCCAGCAGTTACGATACTAGCGGGGGGGCCTTTACCCAGTACTTC,CASSYDTSGGAFTQYF
once,TRBD2,TRBJ2-3,TRBV19,TGTGCCAGTAGTAGAGAACTAGCGGGGGGCCCGTCCACAGATACGCAGTATTTT,CASSRELAGGPSTDTQYF
.,TRBD1,TRBJ1-2,TRBV11-3,TGTGCCAGCAGCGGCGGCGGACAGGGGGCACAAGGCTACACCTTC,CASSGGGQGAQGYTF
.,TRBD2,TRBJ2-3,TRBV5-1,TGCGCCAGCAGCTTACTAGCGGGGGGAACCACAGATACGCAGTATTTT,CASSLLAGGTTDTQYF
.,TRBD2,TRBJ2-1,TRBV30,TGTGCCTGGAGTGTACTGGGCGGGGGGGGCCATGGGCAGTTCTTC,CAWSVLGGGGHGQFF
.,.,TRBJ1-1,TRBV28,TGTGCCAGCAGCCTACAGGGAGGGAACACTGAAGCTTTCTTT,CASSLQGGNTEAFF
once,.,TRBJ1-6,TRBV28,TGTGCCAGCAGTTTAGGGGGGGCCTTAGGCAATTCACCCCTCCACTTT,CASSLGGALGNSPLHF
.,.,TRBJ2-3,TRBV7-6,TGTGCCAGCAGCCTTGGCCGGGGGAACACAGATACGCAGTATTTT,CASSLGRGNTDTQYF
.,TRBD1,TRBJ2-3,TRBV18,TGTGCCAGCTCATCTTCGACAGGGGTGGGCACAGATACGCAGTATTTT,CASSSSTGVGTDTQYF
.,.,TRBJ1-5,TRBV28,TGTGCCAGCAAGGCGGGCCTAGGTCCCAATCAGCCCCAGCATTTT,CASKAGLGPNQPQHF
.,.,TRBJ2-1,TRBV28,TGTGCCAGCAGCTCTACACCCGTAACCGGGATTCGAGTACTTCGCGACCAGTTCTTC,CASSSTPVTGIRVLRDQFF
.,TRBD1,TRBJ2-7,TRBV7-1,TGTGCCAGCAGCCTGTCCTCCGCAGGGGGCTCCTACGAGCAGTACTTC,CASSLSSAGGSYEQYF
.,TRBD1,TRBJ1-1,TRBV6-8,TGTGCCAGCAGTGCGCGGACAGGAATGAACACTGAAGCTTTCTTT,CASSARTGMNTEAFF
.,TRBD2,TRBJ2-3,TRBV28,TGTGCCAGCAGTTTTGGGACTAGCGGGGGCACAGATACGCAGTATTTT,CASSFGTSGGTDTQYF
.,.,TRBJ2-1,TRBV1,TGCGCCAGCAGCCAAGATGGGAGGAATGCTGGGCGCAATGAGCAGTTCTTC,CASSQDGRNAGRNEQFF
.,.,TRBJ1-2,TRBV19,TGTGCCAGTAGTATAAATCTTTTCACTAACTATGGCTACACCTTC,CASSINLFTNYGYTF